The count of the clone carrying this T cell receptor beta chain is one. Its target is not known. Relative to the germline gene, one junction end is altered; a read error may explain this. Germline V gene data show CDR1 as MNHEY and CDR2 as SMNVEV (reference sequence). The CDR3 is 13 residues long. The sample belongs to a study of cytomegalovirus exposure and HLA in healthy donors. Overall study findings and caveats: Trimming of TCR beta V- and J-genes showed a link, identified in a later analysis, to a missense DCLRE1C variant. Reports state that TCR beta sequences accurately predicted most subjects' HLA-A and HLA-B alleles. Segments of the TCR beta V type were, in most cases, productive about 90% or about 30% of the time in an earlier analysis.

The PCR contained 60 Vbeta and 13 Jbeta primers. Generated by immunoSEQ multiplex PCR, the TCRdb table keeps only in-frame clones and is missing some. The table records 95,000 to 150,000 clones, about three quarters of them present only once. The specimen was PBMCs. The sequence was obtained from a man in his fifties or sixties in good health and CMV-seropositive. The chain employs TRBV27 and TRBJ2-5; D gene uncertain. CDR3 DNA: TGTGCCGGCAGTTTATTTCCCCGAGAGACCCAGTACTTC. Translated: CAGSLFPRETQYF.